Below, 23 T cell receptor beta chains from the same sample are listed, as sequenced in a study of identical twins. TCRdb ran MiXCR on the 5' RACE reads and lists one entry per CDR3 protein. The sample shows more than 1.5 million distinct CDR3 sequences, 25% to 35% of them seen only once. Sequenced material: cord blood. The receptors originated from a newborn girl in good health.

The chain combines TRBV19 with TRBJ2-7; D possibly corresponds to TRBD1 (6 bases). The V end was cut by 3 bases, the J end by 2 bases, with 17 bases between. Per germline, CDR1 LNHDA and CDR2 SQIVND (reference sequence). The CDR3 has 16 residues. The CDR3 DNA sequence: TGTGCCAGTAGTATCTCTTCAGGGGACGGAGCCTACGAGCAGTACTTC. Residues: CASSISSGDGAYEQYF.

There are a few counts of this clonotype. The chain is built from TRBV12-3 or TRBV12-4 and TRBJ2-1, with D maybe TRBD2 (6 bases). V lost 3 bases, J lost 4 bases, and 22 bases lay in between. This CDR3 has 18 amino acids. Here the CDR3 DNA reads TGTGCCAGCAGTTTTTTCAGACAAGGGCTAGCGTATTACAATGAGCAGTTCTTC. Protein: CASSFFRQGLAYYNEQFF.

This clonotype was detected only a few times. This chain joins TRBV20-1 and TRBJ2-1; the D gene is possibly TRBD2 (5 bases). The V end was cut by 5 bases, the J end by 5 bases, with 19 bases between. This CDR3 contains 15 residues. Germline CDR1 is DFQATT and CDR2 is SNEGSKA (reference sequence). The CDR3 coding sequence is TGCAGTGCTCGTTTGACTACGAGGGAACACAATGAGCAGTTCTTC. This codes for CSARLTTREHNEQFF.

The chain employs TRBV27 and TRBJ1-6; the D is unclear. V was trimmed by 0 bases and J by 7 bases, leaving 7 bases between them. Germline CDR1 is MNHEY and CDR2 is SMNVEV (reference sequence). This CDR3 comprises 14 residues. CDR3 loop: CASSLSRRNSPLHF. The CDR3 DNA reads as TGTGCCAGCAGTTTATCTAGGAGAAATTCACCCCTCCACTTT.

This clonotype was recorded a few times. The rearrangement uses TRBV14 and TRBJ2-7; D gene unclear. Germline V gives CDR1 SGHDN, CDR2 FVKESK. The V end lost 6 bases, the J end lost 3 bases, and 6 bases lay between the germline ends. The CDR3 contains 11 residues. The CDR3, as DNA: TGTGCCAGCAGGCGTCTCTACGAGCAGTACTTC. Translation gives CASRRLYEQYF.

The chain links TRBV29-1 to TRBJ2-2; TRBD1 might be the D (6 bases). There are 12 residues in the CDR3. V was pared by 5 bases and J by 7 bases, with 11 bases between. Germline loops: CDR1 SQVTM, CDR2 ANQGSEA. CDR3 region: CSVPGESGELFF. In nucleotides, the CDR3 is TGCAGCGTTCCAGGGGAGAGCGGGGAGCTGTTTTTT.

This chain joins TRBV6-1 and TRBJ1-2; maybe TRBD1 (6 bases). Germline V lookup: CDR1 MNHNS, CDR2 SASEGT. This CDR3 spans 14 amino acids. V was shortened by 2 bases and J by 4 bases, with 11 bases between the two germline ends. CDR3 in amino acids: CASSESGQLYGYTF. Here the CDR3 DNA reads TGTGCCAGCAGTGAAAGTGGACAGCTCTATGGCTACACCTTC.

CDR3 residues: CASIGGAGYGYTF. In DNA form, the CDR3 reads TGTGCCAGCATTGGGGGGGCGGGGTATGGCTACACCTTC. This sequence joins TRBV6-1 and TRBJ1-2; D is possibly TRBD1 (6 bases). V lost 7 bases and J 5 bases, leaving 14 bases between the germline ends. Germline V gene lookup returns CDR1 MNHNS and CDR2 SASEGT. This CDR3 spans 13 amino acids.

This chain connects TRBV7-6 to TRBJ2-1, with D uncertain. V gave up 5 bases and J gave up 5 bases, with 13 bases separating them. This CDR3 is built from 14 residues. Per germline, CDR1 SGHVS and CDR2 FNYEAQ. CDR3 sequence reads: CASSPERNNNEQFF. As DNA, the CDR3 is TGTGCCAGCAGCCCCGAAAGGAACAACAATGAGCAGTTCTTC.

The J gene is TRBJ1-2, the V gene TRBV20-1; no reliable D call. CDR1 is DFQATT and CDR2 is SNEGSKA in the germline V gene (reference sequence). V was trimmed by 0 bases and J by 7 bases, leaving 15 bases between them. The CDR3 covers 14 residues. CDR3 nucleotides: TGCAGTGCTAGAGATAAGTTCGCAGCTGCTGGCTACACCTTC. Its protein is CSARDKFAAAGYTF.

CDR3 loop: CASSDGGRLENEQFF. DNA for the CDR3: TGTGCCAGCAGTGACGGGGGGAGGCTTGAAAATGAGCAGTTCTTC. The chain has TRBV25-1 and TRBJ2-1; 7 nucleotides agree with TRBD2. Germline assignment: CDR1 MGHDK and CDR2 SYGVNS. The CDR3 has 15 residues. V shed 3 bases, J shed 7 bases, and the junction held 9 bases outside the gene matches.

The rearrangement links TRBV7-9 to TRBJ1-2, with D uncertain. Germline V gives CDR1 SEHNR, CDR2 FQNEAQ (reference sequence). The CDR3 extends over 13 amino acids. Trimming left V 5 bases short and J 6 bases short, with 13 bases between. The CDR3 DNA follows: TGTGCCAGCAGCCAGTTGTTTTCAGATGGCTACACCTTC. Protein: CASSQLFSDGYTF.

The chain recombines TRBV9 with TRBJ2-1; a weak D match, TRBD1 (6 bases). The V gene's germline CDR1 is SGDLS and CDR2 YYNGEE. The CDR3 extends over 15 amino acids. V was trimmed by 3 bases and J by 8 bases, leaving 18 bases between them. The CDR3 DNA is TGTGCCAGCAGCGCAGGGGTGGTTCATACGGATGAGCAGTTCTTC. Amino acid sequence: CASSAGVVHTDEQFF. The full variable domain, completed using reference TRBV9 and TRBJ2-1, is DSGVTQTPKHLITATGQRVTLRCSPRSGDLSVYWYQQSLDQGLQFLIQYYNGEERAKGNILERFSAQQFPDLHSELNLSSLELGDSALYFCASSAGVVHTDEQFFGPGTRLTVL.

V gene TRBV6-1 combines with J gene TRBJ2-7; TRBD1 matches at 9 bases. After removal of 4 bases from V and 3 bases from J, the junction contained 7 bases not matched to a gene. This CDR3 is 15 amino acids long. The germline gives CDR1 MNHNS, CDR2 SASEGT. The CDR3 bases are TGTGCCAGCAGTGCTCGACAGGGGGGGGACTACGAGCAGTACTTC. Protein product: CASSARQGGDYEQYF.

This clonotype was found many times. The chain has TRBV20-1 and TRBJ2-7; D perhaps matches TRBD1 (6 bases). Germline V gene data show CDR1 as DFQATT and CDR2 as SNEGSKA (reference sequence). CDR3 size: 12 residues. Trimming took 2 bases from V and 2 from J, leaving 7 bases between them. The CDR3 loop is CSARSGAYEQYF. CDR3 DNA: TGCAGTGCTAGATCAGGGGCCTACGAGCAGTACTTC.

The rearrangement uses TRBV24-1 and TRBJ1-1; D unresolved. Trimming left V 0 bases short and J 6 bases short, with 4 bases between. The length of the CDR3 is 12 residues. CDR1 KGHDR and CDR2 SFDVKD come from the germline V gene. The CDR3: CATSDLGAEAFF. The CDR3 bases are TGTGCCACCAGTGATTTGGGGGCTGAAGCTTTCTTT.

This clonotype has a handful of counts. The chain has TRBV24-1 and TRBJ2-3, with TRBD1 matching 10 bases. The germline gives CDR1 KGHDR, CDR2 SFDVKD. The ends lost 10 bases at V and 6 bases at J; junction bases unmatched: 6. The CDR3 is 13 residues long. As DNA, the CDR3 is TGTGCCACTTCGGACAGGGGGTCGGATACGCAGTATTTT. Translating gives CATSDRGSDTQYF.

This clonotype was observed many times. The junction and the germline gene differ at one end; a read error may be behind it. The chain combines TRBV4-1 with TRBJ2-2; no firm D call. Germline CDR1 reads MGHRA; CDR2 reads YSYEKL. CDR3 size: 13 residues. CDR3 residues: CASSQGHTGELFF. The CDR3 bases are TGTGCCAGCAGCCAAGGACACACCGGGGAGCTGTTTTTT.

The rearrangement joins TRBV12-3 or TRBV12-4 to TRBJ1-2; D is perhaps TRBD1 (5 bases). V was cut by 3 bases and J by 8 bases, with 16 bases left in between. This CDR3 has 14 amino acids. CDR3 in amino acids: CASSLVEGAEGYTF. The DNA of the CDR3 is TGTGCCAGCAGTTTGGTGGAAGGGGCAGAAGGCTACACCTTC.

There are a few counts of this clonotype. Its ends do not fully match the called genes, so a read error is possible. The chain carries TRBV2 and TRBJ2-1; TRBD2 matches 7 bases. The CDR3 sequence is 12 residues long. Per the germline V gene, CDR1 is SNHLY and CDR2 is FYNNEI. The CDR3 spells CASIELANEQFF. DNA for the CDR3: TGTGCCAGCATTGAACTAGCGAATGAGCAGTTCTTC. Based on the CDR3 plus reference TRBV2 and TRBJ2-1, the full variable domain is EPEVTQTPSHQVTQMGQEVILRCVPISNHLYFYWYRQILGQKVEFLVSFYNNEISEKSEIFDDQFSVERPDGSNFTLKIRSTKLEDSAMYFCASIELANEQFFGPGTRLTVL.

J is TRBJ2-2 and V is TRBV20-1; D gene unclear. Trimming removed 0 bases from V and 1 base from J, with 0 bases in between. There are 12 residues in the CDR3. In germline, CDR1 is DFQATT, CDR2 SNEGSKA (reference sequence). CDR3 loop: CSARENTGELFF. CDR3 coding DNA: TGCAGTGCTAGAGAGAACACCGGGGAGCTGTTTTTT.

This clonotype showed up many times. The gene calls are TRBV10-3 and TRBJ2-7; 10 bases are shared with TRBD2. V trimming: 7 bases; J trimming: 6 bases; junction bases outside the gene matches: 6. The germline gives CDR1 ENHRY, CDR2 SYGVKD. The CDR3 has 13 residues. CDR3 amino acids: CAITGTSEGEQYF. The CDR3 nucleotides are TGTGCCATCACCGGGACTAGCGAGGGCGAGCAGTACTTC.

The CDR3 DNA reads as TGTGCCTGGAGTCTCGGGACTAGGCTCAGCACAGATACGCAGTATTTT. It yields the protein CAWSLGTRLSTDTQYF. This sequence joins TRBV30 and TRBJ2-3; TRBD2 matches at 8 bases. This CDR3 is built from 16 residues. Germline CDR1 is GTSNPN and CDR2 is SVGIG (reference sequence). V trimming: 2 bases; J trimming: 0 bases; junction bases outside the gene matches: 7. Full variable domain (missing parts from reference TRBV30 and TRBJ2-3): SQTIHQWPATLVQPVGSPLSLECTVEGTSNPNLYWYRQAAGRGLQLLFYSVGIGQISSEVPQNLSASRPQDRQFILSSKKLLLSDSGFYLCAWSLGTRLSTDTQYFGPGTRLTVL.